The 8 T cell receptor beta chains below were found in one sample sequenced in a study of CD8+CD57+ T cells in acquired aplastic anemia. Using genomic DNA as the template, TCR beta VDJ and CDR3 profiling was carried out. TCRdb re-called the reads with MiXCR, one entry per CDR3 protein. Found here are under 250,000 distinct CDR3 sequences, approximately 60% of them singletons; the top ten hold 58%. The patients chosen for sequencing had shown expansion of CD8+CD57+ cells (detected by flow cytometry). The sample was sorted CD4+, CD8+, or CD8+CD57+ T cells (not recorded which) from PBMCs. These receptors came from a human donor with aplastic anemia.

The chain couples TRBV6-6 to TRBJ2-7, with TRBD1 matching over 8 bases. The CDR3 runs 14 residues. The ends lost 6 bases at V and 2 bases at J; junction bases unmatched: 6. CDR1 is MNHNY and CDR2 is SVGAGI in the germline V gene (reference sequence). The CDR3 loop reads CASRTGTGTYEQYF. As DNA, the CDR3 is TGTGCCAGCAGGACCGGGACAGGCACCTACGAGCAGTACTTC.

On this clonotype itself: An end of the junction differs from the germline gene, which may be a read error. J is TRBJ2-1 and V is TRBV24-1; D unresolved. Germline CDR1 KGHDR, CDR2 SFDVKD. The CDR3 is 14 amino acids. CDR3 DNA sequence: TGTGCCAGCAGTGATACCAGCTCCTACAATGAGCAGTTCTTC. Encoded protein: CASSDTSSYNEQFF.

CDR3 in DNA: TGCAGTGCTAGAGTTCTTGGGGCGGGGACCTACGAGCAGTACTTC. It is translated as CSARVLGAGTYEQYF. The V call is TRBV20-1, the J call TRBJ2-7, with D possibly being TRBD2 (6 bases). The germline V and J ends were trimmed by 1 base and 2 bases, with 15 bases remaining between them. CDR3 size: 15 residues. From germline, CDR1 is DFQATT and CDR2 SNEGSKA (reference sequence).

V and J are TRBV4-2 and TRBJ2-1; 8 bases map to TRBD2. Germline CDR1 reads LGHNA; CDR2 reads YNFKEQ. The CDR3 sequence is 16 residues long. The V gene end was trimmed by 0 bases and the J gene end by 5 bases; junction bases not matched to a gene: 6. The CDR3, as DNA: TGTGCCAGCAGCCAAGATCTTGGCGGGGGGCACAATGAGCAGTTCTTC. Translating gives CASSQDLGGGHNEQFF.

The rearrangement uses TRBV20-1 and TRBJ1-5, with no clear D. The CDR3 is 16 residues long. Per the germline V gene, CDR1 is DFQATT and CDR2 is SNEGSKA (reference sequence). V dropped 3 bases and J dropped 1 base, with 16 bases sitting between them. The CDR3 sequence is CSASSGKELSNQPQHF. The CDR3 coding sequence is TGCAGTGCTAGCTCGGGGAAGGAATTAAGCAATCAGCCCCAGCATTTT.

A note on this clonotype: A single base separates this from a much larger clone, so it may be a read error. The V and J genes are TRBV6-4 and TRBJ2-1, with TRBD2 identical over 9 bases. CDR1 is MRHNA and CDR2 is SNTAGT in the germline V gene. V trimming: 2 bases; J trimming: 5 bases; junction bases outside the gene matches: 7. The CDR3 length is 16 residues. CDR3: CASSDPVAGGNNEQFF. Written as DNA, the CDR3 is TGTGCCAGCAGTGACCCGGTGGCGGGGGGGAACAATGAGCAGTTCTTC.

This chain joins TRBV5-4 and TRBJ2-3, with D maybe TRBD1 (6 bases). The CDR3 has 15 amino acids. The germline V gene has CDR1 SGHNT and CDR2 YYREEE (reference sequence). V was shortened by 0 bases and J by 6 bases, with 14 bases between the two germline ends. Written as DNA, the CDR3 is TGTGCCAGCAGCTTGGGGGGGCGGTTCTCCGATACGCAGTATTTT. This gives the protein CASSLGGRFSDTQYF.

The V call is TRBV10-3, the J call TRBJ2-5, with 7 bases that match TRBD1. The CDR3 contains 13 residues. Losses at the gene ends were 2 bases for V and 4 bases for J; bases not matched to a gene: 1. In germline, CDR1 is ENHRY, CDR2 SYGVKD. This CDR3 reads CAISEDRAETQYF. The CDR3 DNA is TGTGCCATCAGTGAGGACAGGGCAGAGACCCAGTACTTC.